Listed below are T cell receptor beta chains from one sample, sequenced in a study of identical twins. TCRdb called the 5' RACE reads again in MiXCR, with one record for every CDR3 protein. Here the sample spans around 300,000 distinct CDR3 sequences, roughly 8.6% being singletons. The same sample was also used in a study of yellow fever vaccine responses in identical twins.

The sequencing input was memory (CD45RO+) T cells sorted from blood. All receptors come from a woman aged 18-35 years in good health. The CDR3 runs from the conserved cysteine through the conserved F or W. Each record gives: D gene, V gene, clone size, J gene, CDR3 DNA, CDR3 protein. D genes are given only for firm matches. Size is omitted from some rows. Given values are once, few, many or a class for expanded clones.

D: TRBD1
V: TRBV10-3
size: many
J: TRBJ2-1
DNA: TGTGCCATCAGTGGAACAGGGGCAATCAATGAGCAGTTCTTC
CDR3: CAISGTGAINEQFF

D: .
V: TRBV21-1
size: many
J: TRBJ2-2
DNA: TGTGCCAGCAGCGACAGGGGGAGCACCGGGGAGCTGTTTTTT
CDR3: CASSDRGSTGELFF

D: TRBD2
V: TRBV5-1
size: many
J: TRBJ2-1
DNA: TGCGCCAGCAGCTTGGCTGGCGGGGGGGCCGATGAGCAGTTCTTC
CDR3: CASSLAGGGADEQFF

D: .
V: TRBV12-5
size: few
J: TRBJ1-5
DNA: TGTGCTAGTGGTTCATATAGCAATCAGCCCCAGCATTTT
CDR3: CASGSYSNQPQHF

D: .
V: TRBV25-1
size: many
J: TRBJ1-5
DNA: TGTGCCAGCAGACCAGCTAGGAGCAATCAGCCCCAGCATTTT
CDR3: CASRPARSNQPQHF

D: TRBD1
V: TRBV5-5
size: .
J: TRBJ2-7
DNA: TGTGCCAGCAGCCCTCTACCCGGGACAGGGTCCTACGAGCAGTACTTC
CDR3: CASSPLPGTGSYEQYF

D: .
V: TRBV7-8
size: .
J: TRBJ2-3
DNA: TGTGCCAGCTATTCGAAAAGCACAGATACGCAGTATTTT
CDR3: CASYSKSTDTQYF

D: .
V: TRBV19
size: .
J: TRBJ2-1
DNA: TGTGCCAGTACCCCCCTTGTGGACTCCAATGAGCAGTTCTTC
CDR3: CASTPLVDSNEQFF

D: .
V: TRBV18
size: .
J: TRBJ2-7
DNA: TGTGCCAGCTCACCCAGACAGGGCGGGGTGTCCGAGCAGTACTTC
CDR3: CASSPRQGGVSEQYF

D: .
V: TRBV7-9
size: .
J: TRBJ2-3
DNA: TGTGCCAGCAGCTTAGGTGGAGGGGGCACAGATACGCAGTATTTT
CDR3: CASSLGGGGTDTQYF

D: TRBD2
V: TRBV2
size: .
J: TRBJ2-1
DNA: TGTGCCAGCAGTGGATATCCATGGACTAGCGGGAACAATGAGCAGTTCTTC
CDR3: CASSGYPWTSGNNEQFF

D: TRBD1
V: TRBV7-8
size: many
J: TRBJ2-7
DNA: TGTGCCAGCCTTATTGGACAGGGACAAACTTACGAGCAGTACTTC
CDR3: CASLIGQGQTYEQYF

D: TRBD1
V: TRBV20-1
size: .
J: TRBJ1-4
DNA: TGCAGTGCCAGTGACAGGGTTGCTAATGAAAAACTGTTTTTT
CDR3: CSASDRVANEKLFF

D: TRBD2
V: TRBV25-1
size: many
J: TRBJ2-1
DNA: TGTGCCAGCAGTGAAAGCGGGAGTATCGGAGGGCAGTTCTTC
CDR3: CASSESGSIGGQFF

D: .
V: TRBV2
size: few
J: TRBJ1-6
DNA: TGTGCCAGCAGTGAAGAGCGGGGACTCCACTTT
CDR3: CASSEERGLHF

D: .
V: TRBV12-3/TRBV12-4
size: many
J: TRBJ2-2
DNA: TGTGCCAGCAGTCCACCCCGGCGACCGAACACCGGGGAGCTGTTTTTT
CDR3: CASSPPRRPNTGELFF

D: TRBD2
V: TRBV28
size: .
J: TRBJ2-1
DNA: TGTGCCAGCAGGACCTCAGCGGGAGGGGTTCGGGAGCAGTTCTTC
CDR3: CASRTSAGGVREQFF

D: TRBD1
V: TRBV7-9
size: few
J: TRBJ2-4
DNA: TGTGCCAGCAGCTTCTCCGACAGGGGCGGAAACATTCAGTACTTC
CDR3: CASSFSDRGGNIQYF

D: .
V: TRBV9
size: few
J: TRBJ2-3
DNA: TGTGCCAGCAGCTCCACTCCCACGAGGGAAGATACGCAGTATTTT
CDR3: CASSSTPTREDTQYF

D: .
V: TRBV14
size: many
J: TRBJ1-2
DNA: TGTGCCAGCAGCCAAGATCTGGTGGGTAACTATGGCTACACCTTC
CDR3: CASSQDLVGNYGYTF

D: TRBD2
V: TRBV20-1
size: few
J: TRBJ2-3
DNA: TGCAGTGCTAGAGCGGGGGGTCGGACCCCGGGCACAGATACGCAGTATTTT
CDR3: CSARAGGRTPGTDTQYF

D: TRBD2
V: TRBV5-1
size: few
J: TRBJ2-5
DNA: TGCGCCAGCAGCTTGGTTCTAGCGGGGGGAGGAGAGACCCAGTACTTC
CDR3: CASSLVLAGGGETQYF

D: TRBD2
V: TRBV4-2
size: many
J: TRBJ2-7
DNA: TGTGCCAGCAGCCAAGGGCTAGCGGGGAGCTCCTACGAGCAGTACTTC
CDR3: CASSQGLAGSSYEQYF

D: .
V: TRBV20-1
size: few
J: TRBJ2-6
DNA: TGCAGTGCTAGGGCGCAGGCTGGGGCCAACGTCCTGACTTTC
CDR3: CSARAQAGANVLTF

D: .
V: TRBV28
size: few
J: TRBJ2-2
DNA: TGTGCCAGCAGTACAACCCTTCGGACCGGGGAGCTGTTTTTT
CDR3: CASSTTLRTGELFF

D: .
V: TRBV2
size: few
J: TRBJ2-5
DNA: TGTGCCAGCAGCGACGAGGTTCTAGCTGGGGAGACCCAGTACTTC
CDR3: CASSDEVLAGETQYF

D: .
V: TRBV29-1
size: few
J: TRBJ2-1
DNA: TGCAGCGTTGGATCCAAGGAGCAGTTCTTC
CDR3: CSVGSKEQFF

D: TRBD2
V: TRBV19
size: few
J: TRBJ2-1
DNA: TGTGCCAGTACCGGGACTAGCCCGAGCTCCTACAATGAGCAGTTCTTC
CDR3: CASTGTSPSSYNEQFF

D: TRBD2
V: TRBV11-1
size: few
J: TRBJ2-3
DNA: TGTGCCAGCAGCCTCCGTCGACAGGGTACTAGCGGGATCACAGATACGCAGTATTTT
CDR3: CASSLRRQGTSGITDTQYF

D: .
V: TRBV7-8
size: many
J: TRBJ2-1
DNA: TGTGCCAGCAGCTTACAGACTCTCCTCTACAATGAGCAGTTCTTC
CDR3: CASSLQTLLYNEQFF

D: .
V: TRBV2
size: few
J: TRBJ2-7
DNA: TGTGCCAGCGGTCCCGCGGCTGGACCCTACGAGCAGTACTTC
CDR3: CASGPAAGPYEQYF

D: .
V: TRBV5-1
size: .
J: TRBJ1-5
DNA: TGCGCCAGCACCCGGGGGCAGCCCCAGCATTTT
CDR3: CASTRGQPQHF

D: TRBD2
V: TRBV6-1
size: .
J: TRBJ2-5
DNA: TGTGCCAGCACCAGGACTAGCGCTCCAGAGACCCAGTACTTC
CDR3: CASTRTSAPETQYF

D: TRBD1
V: TRBV15
size: .
J: TRBJ2-7
DNA: TGTGCCACCAGCAATAGACAGGGTTCCTCCTACGAGCAGTACTTC
CDR3: CATSNRQGSSYEQYF

D: TRBD1
V: TRBV4-1
size: .
J: TRBJ2-5
DNA: TGCGCCAGCAGCCCCTCGGGACAGGGGTATCCGGAGACCCAGTACTTC
CDR3: CASSPSGQGYPETQYF

D: TRBD2
V: TRBV7-8
size: .
J: TRBJ2-3
DNA: TGTGCCAGCAGCTACGGGACTAGCGGGAGTAGGACAGATACGCAGTATTTT
CDR3: CASSYGTSGSRTDTQYF

D: TRBD2
V: TRBV13
size: .
J: TRBJ2-5
DNA: TGTGCCAGCAGCCCAGGACTAGCGGGAGTCGGAGAAGAGACCCAGTACTTC
CDR3: CASSPGLAGVGEETQYF

D: .
V: TRBV11-2
size: .
J: TRBJ2-3
DNA: TGTGCCAGCAGCTTACCATTCACAGATACGCAGTATTTT
CDR3: CASSLPFTDTQYF

D: .
V: TRBV6-1
size: many
J: TRBJ1-1
DNA: TGTGCCAGCAGGTTTGGCATGAACACTGAAGCTTTCTTT
CDR3: CASRFGMNTEAFF

D: TRBD1
V: TRBV6-5
size: few
J: TRBJ2-3
DNA: TGTGCCAGCAGTTTTTCACGGACAGGACTCACAGATACGCAGTATTTT
CDR3: CASSFSRTGLTDTQYF